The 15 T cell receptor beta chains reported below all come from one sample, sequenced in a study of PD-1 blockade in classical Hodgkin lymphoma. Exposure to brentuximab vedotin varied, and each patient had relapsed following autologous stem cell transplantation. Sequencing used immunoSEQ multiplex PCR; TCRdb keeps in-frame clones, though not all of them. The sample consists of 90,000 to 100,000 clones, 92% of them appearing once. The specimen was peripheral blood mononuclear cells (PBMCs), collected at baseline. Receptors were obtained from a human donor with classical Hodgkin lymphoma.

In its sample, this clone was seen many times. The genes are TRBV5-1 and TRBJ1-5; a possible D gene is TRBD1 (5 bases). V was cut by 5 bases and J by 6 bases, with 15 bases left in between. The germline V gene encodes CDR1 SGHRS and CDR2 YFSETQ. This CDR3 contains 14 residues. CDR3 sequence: CASSIGGGTQPQHF. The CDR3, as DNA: TGCGCCAGCAGTATTGGAGGAGGGACTCAGCCCCAGCATTTT.

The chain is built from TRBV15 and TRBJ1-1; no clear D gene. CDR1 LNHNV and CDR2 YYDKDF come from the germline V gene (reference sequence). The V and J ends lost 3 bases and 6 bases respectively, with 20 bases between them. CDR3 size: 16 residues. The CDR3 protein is CATSSHTGSPSPEAFF. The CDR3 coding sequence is TGTGCCACCAGCAGTCACACCGGGTCCCCATCCCCTGAAGCTTTCTTT.

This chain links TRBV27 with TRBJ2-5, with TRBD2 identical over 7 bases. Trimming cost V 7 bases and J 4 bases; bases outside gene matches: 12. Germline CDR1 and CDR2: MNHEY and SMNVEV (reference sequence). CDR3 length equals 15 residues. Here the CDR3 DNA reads TGTGCCAGCACCTCAAGGGGCGGGAGAGTAGAGACCCAGTACTTC. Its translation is CASTSRGGRVETQYF.

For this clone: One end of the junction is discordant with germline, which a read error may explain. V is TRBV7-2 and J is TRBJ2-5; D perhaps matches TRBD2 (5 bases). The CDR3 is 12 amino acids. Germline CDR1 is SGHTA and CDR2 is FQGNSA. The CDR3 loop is CAGRLRGETQYF. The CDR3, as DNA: TGTGCCGGCAGGCTTCGGGGAGAGACCCAGTACTTC.

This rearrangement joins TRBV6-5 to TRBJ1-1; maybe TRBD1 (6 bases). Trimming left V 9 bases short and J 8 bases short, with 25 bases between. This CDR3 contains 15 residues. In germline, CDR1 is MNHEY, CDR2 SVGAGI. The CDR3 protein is CASTTRRTDKREAFF. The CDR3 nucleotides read TGTGCCAGTACGACTCGAAGGACAGACAAACGGGAAGCTTTCTTT.

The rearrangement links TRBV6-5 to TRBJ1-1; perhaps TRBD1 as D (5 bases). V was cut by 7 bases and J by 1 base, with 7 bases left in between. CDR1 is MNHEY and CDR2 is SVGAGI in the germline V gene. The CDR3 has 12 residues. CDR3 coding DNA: TGTGCCAGCAATCAGGGGAACACTGAAGCTTTCTTT. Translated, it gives CASNQGNTEAFF.

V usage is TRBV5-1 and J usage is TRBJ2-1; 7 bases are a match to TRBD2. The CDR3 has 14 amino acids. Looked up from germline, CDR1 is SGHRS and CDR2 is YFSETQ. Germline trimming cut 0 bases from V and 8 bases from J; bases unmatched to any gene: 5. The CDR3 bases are TGCGCCAGCAGCTTGGCTAGCGGTTGGGATGAGCAGTTCTTC. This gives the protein CASSLASGWDEQFF. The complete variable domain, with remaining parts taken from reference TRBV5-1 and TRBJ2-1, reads KAGVTQTPRYLIKTRGQQVTLSCSPISGHRSVSWYQQTPGQGLQFLFEYFSETQRNKGNFPGRFSGRQFSNSRSEMNVSTLELGDSALYLCASSLASGWDEQFFGPGTRLTVL.

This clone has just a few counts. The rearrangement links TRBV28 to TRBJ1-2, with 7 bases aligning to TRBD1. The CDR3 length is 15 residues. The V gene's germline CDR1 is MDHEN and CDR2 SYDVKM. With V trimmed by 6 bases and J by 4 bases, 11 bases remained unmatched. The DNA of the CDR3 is TGTGCCAGCAGCTCCCTACCGGGACAGATCTATGGCTACACCTTC. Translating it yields CASSSLPGQIYGYTF.

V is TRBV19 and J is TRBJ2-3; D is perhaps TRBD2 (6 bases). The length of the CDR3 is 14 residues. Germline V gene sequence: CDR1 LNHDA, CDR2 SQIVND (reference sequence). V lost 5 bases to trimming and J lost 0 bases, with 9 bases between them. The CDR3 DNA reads TGTGCCAGTAGTGGGAGGCCTAGCACAGATACGCAGTATTTT. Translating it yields CASSGRPSTDTQYF.

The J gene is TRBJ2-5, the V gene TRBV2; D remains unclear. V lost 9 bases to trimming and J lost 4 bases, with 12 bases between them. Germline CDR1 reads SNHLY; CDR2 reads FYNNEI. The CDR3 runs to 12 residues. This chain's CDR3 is CASRWAGETQYF. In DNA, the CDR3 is TGTGCCAGTCGCTGGGCCGGAGAGACCCAGTACTTC.

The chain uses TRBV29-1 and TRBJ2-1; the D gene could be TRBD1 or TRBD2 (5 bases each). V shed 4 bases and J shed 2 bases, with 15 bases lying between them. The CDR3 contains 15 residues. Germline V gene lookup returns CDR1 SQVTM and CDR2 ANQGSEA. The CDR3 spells CSVGGKPEAYNEQFF. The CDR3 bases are TGCAGCGTTGGGGGGAAACCAGAGGCCTACAATGAGCAGTTCTTC.

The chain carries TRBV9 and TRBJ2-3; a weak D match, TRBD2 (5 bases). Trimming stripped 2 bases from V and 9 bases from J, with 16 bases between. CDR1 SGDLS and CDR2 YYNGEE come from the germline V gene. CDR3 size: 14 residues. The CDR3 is CASSVEILGGTQYF. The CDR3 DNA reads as TGTGCCAGCAGCGTTGAAATATTAGGAGGCACGCAGTATTTT.

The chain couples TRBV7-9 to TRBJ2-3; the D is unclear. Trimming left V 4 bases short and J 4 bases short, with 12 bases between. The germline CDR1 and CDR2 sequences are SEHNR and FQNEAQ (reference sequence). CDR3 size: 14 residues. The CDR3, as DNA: TGTGCCAGCAGCTCAAAGGTGGTCGCAGATACGCAGTATTTT. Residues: CASSSKVVADTQYF.

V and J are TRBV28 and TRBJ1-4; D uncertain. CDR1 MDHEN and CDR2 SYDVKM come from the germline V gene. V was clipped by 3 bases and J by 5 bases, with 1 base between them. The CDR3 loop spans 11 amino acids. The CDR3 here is CASSLNEKLFF. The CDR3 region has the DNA TGTGCCAGCAGTTTGAATGAAAAACTGTTTTTT.

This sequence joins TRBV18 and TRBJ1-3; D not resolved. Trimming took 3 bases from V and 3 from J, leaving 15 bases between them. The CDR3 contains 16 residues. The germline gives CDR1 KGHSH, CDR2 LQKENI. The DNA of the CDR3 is TGTGCCAGCTCACCGGCACTCTCAGTCGTTGGAAACACCATATATTTT. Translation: CASSPALSVVGNTIYF.